This TCR beta chain was sequenced in a study of blood T cell repertoires in COVID-19. Across the whole study: Acute and convalescent COVID-19 specimens originated in the United States, Italy and Spain.

Participants were aged 18 to 89 years, lived in 24 US areas, and enrolled virtually. Donors in Cohort 3 counted as recovered after two negative PCRs, clearance, or symptom resolution. In the original workflow: Reference gene primer amplification yielded estimated nucleated cell counts. Clones were read by immunoSEQ multiplex PCR, and TCRdb kept only the in-frame ones, dropping some. The V and J calls and clone size were taken over from that table, and D and trimming were inferred from the DNA. Among nearly 350,000 clones listed, roughly 87% were seen once. The V end lost 5 bases, the J end lost 1 base, and 12 bases lay between the germline ends. The CDR3 has 15 residues. Germline CDR1 is MDHEN and CDR2 is SYDVKM.

The chain employs TRBV28 and TRBJ1-5, with a weak D call TRBD1 (6 bases). The sequenced sample consisted of PBMCs or T cells enriched from blood (not recorded which). This TCR was sampled from a woman in her 30s who had recovered from COVID-19. The CDR3 is CASSEGGGSNQPQHF. DNA of the CDR3: TGTGCCAGCAGTGAAGGGGGTGGGAGCAATCAGCCCCAGCATTTT.